This T cell receptor beta chain came from a study of T cells in localized non-small cell lung cancer. Findings and limits, study-wide: Peak T cell clonality was found in uninvolved adjacent lung, exceeding tumor.

The CDR3 covers 13 residues. Germline V gives CDR1 SNHLY, CDR2 FYNNEI. The V gene lost 7 bases and the J gene lost 3 bases, with 10 bases spanning the gap. Only in-frame clones appear in the TCRdb table, and some are missing; sequencing was by immunoSEQ multiplex PCR. The sample lists roughly 38,000 clones, around 83% occurring once. With respect to this clone: Its antigen is not identified.

The source was peripheral blood, collected before any cancer treatment. The sequence came from a woman between 18 and 50 years old with stage III lung adenocarcinoma. V usage is TRBV2 and J usage is TRBJ2-1; D is unresolved. For the CDR3, the DNA is TGTGCCAGCAAGGATCTCCTCTACAATGAGCAGTTCTTC. Amino acid sequence: CASKDLLYNEQFF.